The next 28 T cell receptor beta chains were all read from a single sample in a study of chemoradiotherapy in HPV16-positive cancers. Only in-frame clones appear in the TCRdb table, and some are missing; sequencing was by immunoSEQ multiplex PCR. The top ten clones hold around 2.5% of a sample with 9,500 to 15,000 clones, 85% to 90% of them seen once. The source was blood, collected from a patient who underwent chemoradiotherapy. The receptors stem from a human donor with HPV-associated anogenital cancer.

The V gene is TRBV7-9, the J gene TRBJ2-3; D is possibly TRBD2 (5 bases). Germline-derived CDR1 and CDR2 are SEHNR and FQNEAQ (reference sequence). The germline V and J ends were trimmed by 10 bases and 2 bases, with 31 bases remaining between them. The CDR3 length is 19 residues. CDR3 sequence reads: CAIGPKSGVDFTYTDTQYF. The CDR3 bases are TGTGCCATCGGCCCTAAGAGTGGGGTGGACTTTACTTACACAGATACGCAGTATTTT.

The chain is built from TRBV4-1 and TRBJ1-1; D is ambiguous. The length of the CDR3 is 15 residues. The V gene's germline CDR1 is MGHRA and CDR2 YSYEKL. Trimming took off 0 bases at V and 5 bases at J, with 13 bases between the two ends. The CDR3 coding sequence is TGCGCCAGCAGCCAAGAAGGAAGGCTATTTACTGAAGCTTTCTTT. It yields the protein CASSQEGRLFTEAFF.

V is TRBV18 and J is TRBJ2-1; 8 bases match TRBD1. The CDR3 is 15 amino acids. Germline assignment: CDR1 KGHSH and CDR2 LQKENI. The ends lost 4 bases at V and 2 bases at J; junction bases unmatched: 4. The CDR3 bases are TGTGCCAGCTCACTTACAGGGGGAGCCTACAATGAGCAGTTCTTC. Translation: CASSLTGGAYNEQFF.

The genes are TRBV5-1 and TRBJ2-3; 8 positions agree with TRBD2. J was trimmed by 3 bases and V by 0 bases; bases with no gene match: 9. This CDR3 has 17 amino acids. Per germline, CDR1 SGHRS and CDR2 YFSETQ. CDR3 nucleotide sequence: TGCGCCAGCAGCTTGGATAGGCGGGGGGTGGGTACAGATACGCAGTATTTT. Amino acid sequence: CASSLDRRGVGTDTQYF.

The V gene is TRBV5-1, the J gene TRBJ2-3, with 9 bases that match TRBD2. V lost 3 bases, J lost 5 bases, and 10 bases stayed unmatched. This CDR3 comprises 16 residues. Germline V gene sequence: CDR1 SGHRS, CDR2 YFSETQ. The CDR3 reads CASSSQRLAGKDTQYF. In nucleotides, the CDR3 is TGCGCCAGCAGCTCACAAAGGCTAGCGGGGAAAGATACGCAGTATTTT.

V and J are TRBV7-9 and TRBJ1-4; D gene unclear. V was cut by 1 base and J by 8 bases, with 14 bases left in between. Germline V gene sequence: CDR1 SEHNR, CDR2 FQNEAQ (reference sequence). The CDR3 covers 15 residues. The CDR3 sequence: CASSLGGESLEKLFF. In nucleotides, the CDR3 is TGTGCCAGCAGCTTAGGCGGGGAATCATTAGAAAAACTGTTTTTT.

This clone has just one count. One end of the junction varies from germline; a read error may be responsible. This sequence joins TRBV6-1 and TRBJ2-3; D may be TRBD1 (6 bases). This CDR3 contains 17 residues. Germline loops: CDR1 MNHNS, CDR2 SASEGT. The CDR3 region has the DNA TGTGCCAGCATTGAATTATTATACAGGGTTCGGACAGATACGCAGTATTTT. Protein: CASIELLYRVRTDTQYF.

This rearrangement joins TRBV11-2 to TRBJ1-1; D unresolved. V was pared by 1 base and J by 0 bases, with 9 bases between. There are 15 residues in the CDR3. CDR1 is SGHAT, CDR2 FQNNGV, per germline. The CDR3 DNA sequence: TGTGCCAGCAGCTTAGCAGAGTTAATGAACACTGAAGCTTTCTTT. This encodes CASSLAELMNTEAFF.

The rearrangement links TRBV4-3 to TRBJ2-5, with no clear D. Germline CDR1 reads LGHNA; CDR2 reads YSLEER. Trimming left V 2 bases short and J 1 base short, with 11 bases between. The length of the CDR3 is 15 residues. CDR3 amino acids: CASSQKLRSQETQYF. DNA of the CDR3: TGCGCCAGCAGCCAAAAGCTGCGGAGCCAAGAGACCCAGTACTTC.

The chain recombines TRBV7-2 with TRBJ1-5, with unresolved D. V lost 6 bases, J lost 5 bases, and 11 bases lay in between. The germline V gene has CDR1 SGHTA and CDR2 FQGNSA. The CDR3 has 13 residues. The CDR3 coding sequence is TGTGCCAGCAGTCCAAACGCTTATCAGCCCCAGCATTTT. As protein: CASSPNAYQPQHF.

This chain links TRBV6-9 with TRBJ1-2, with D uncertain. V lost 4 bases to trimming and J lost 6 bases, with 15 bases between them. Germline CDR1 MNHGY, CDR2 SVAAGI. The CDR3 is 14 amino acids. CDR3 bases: TGTGCCAGCAGTTTCTTTGAGGCTGGTAATGGCTACACCTTC. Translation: CASSFFEAGNGYTF.

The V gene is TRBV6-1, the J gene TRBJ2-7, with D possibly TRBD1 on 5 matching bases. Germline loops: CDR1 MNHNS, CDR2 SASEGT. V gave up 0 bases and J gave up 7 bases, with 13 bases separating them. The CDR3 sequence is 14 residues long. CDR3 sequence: CASSEASRAREQYF. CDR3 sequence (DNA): TGTGCCAGCAGTGAAGCCTCCAGGGCGAGAGAGCAGTACTTC.

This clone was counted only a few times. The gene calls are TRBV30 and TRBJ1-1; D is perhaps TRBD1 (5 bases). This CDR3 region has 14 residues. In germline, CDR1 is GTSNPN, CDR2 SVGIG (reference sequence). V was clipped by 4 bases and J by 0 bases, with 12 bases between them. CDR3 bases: TGTGCCTGGACCACAGGAGTTATGAACACTGAAGCTTTCTTT. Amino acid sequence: CAWTTGVMNTEAFF.

The CDR3 bases are TGTGCCAGCAGTGAGTTTTTCGGCAGACTCCCAGATCAGCCCCAGCATTTT. Its translation: CASSEFFGRLPDQPQHF. The chain joins TRBV6-4 to TRBJ1-5; D gene uncertain. V was cut by 3 bases and J by 5 bases, with 20 bases left in between. This CDR3 is built from 17 residues. Germline V gene sequence: CDR1 MRHNA, CDR2 SNTAGT.

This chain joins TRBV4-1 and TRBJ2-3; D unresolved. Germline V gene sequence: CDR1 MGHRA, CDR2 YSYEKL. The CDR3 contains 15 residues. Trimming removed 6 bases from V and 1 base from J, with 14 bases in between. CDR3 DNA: TGCGCCAGCAGTCGAGACCCCTTCCGCACAGATACGCAGTATTTT. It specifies CASSRDPFRTDTQYF.

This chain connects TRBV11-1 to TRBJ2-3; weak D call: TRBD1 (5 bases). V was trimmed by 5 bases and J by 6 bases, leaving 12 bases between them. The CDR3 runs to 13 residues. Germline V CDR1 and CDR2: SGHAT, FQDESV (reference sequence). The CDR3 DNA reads TGTGCCAGCAGCCGGACACTCAGGGATACGCAGTATTTT. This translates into CASSRTLRDTQYF. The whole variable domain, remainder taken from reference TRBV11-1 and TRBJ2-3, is EAEVAQSPRYKITEKSQAVAFWCDPISGHATLYWYRQILGQGPELLVQFQDESVVDDSQLPKDRFSAERLKGVDSTLKIQPAELGDSAMYLCASSRTLRDTQYFGPGTRLTVL.

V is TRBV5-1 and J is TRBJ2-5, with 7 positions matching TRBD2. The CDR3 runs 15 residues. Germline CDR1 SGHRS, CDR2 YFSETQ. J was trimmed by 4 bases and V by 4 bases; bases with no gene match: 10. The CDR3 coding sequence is TGCGCCAGCAGCACCGGGGGGAACTCGAGAGAGACCCAGTACTTC. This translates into CASSTGGNSRETQYF.

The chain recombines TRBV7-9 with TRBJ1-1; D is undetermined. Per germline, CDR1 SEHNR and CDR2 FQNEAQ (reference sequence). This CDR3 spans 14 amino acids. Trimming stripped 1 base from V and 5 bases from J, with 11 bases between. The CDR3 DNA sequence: TGTGCCAGCAGCTTAGGGAAGGCCCGGACTGAAGCTTTCTTT. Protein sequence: CASSLGKARTEAFF. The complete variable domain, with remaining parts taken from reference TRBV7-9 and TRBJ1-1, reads DTGVSQNPRHKITKRGQNVTFRCDPISEHNRLYWYRQTLGQGPEFLTYFQNEAQLEKSRLLSDRFSAERPKGSFSTLEIQRTEQGDSAMYLCASSLGKARTEAFFGQGTRLTVV.

The CDR3 DNA follows: TGCAGTGCTCAGGGGGCTCGGATTCAGTACTTC. This encodes CSAQGARIQYF. The gene calls are TRBV20-1 and TRBJ2-4; 8 nucleotides match TRBD1. Germline CDR1 DFQATT, CDR2 SNEGSKA (reference sequence). The V and J ends lost 5 bases and 10 bases, in that order; junction bases with no gene match: 4. The CDR3 covers 11 residues.

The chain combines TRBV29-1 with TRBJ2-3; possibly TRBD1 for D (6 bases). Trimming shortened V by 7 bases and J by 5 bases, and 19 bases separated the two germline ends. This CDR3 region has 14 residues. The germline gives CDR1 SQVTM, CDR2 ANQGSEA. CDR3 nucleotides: TGCAGCGCTGCAAGCCGTCAGGGGCAAGATACGCAGTATTTT. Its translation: CSAASRQGQDTQYF.

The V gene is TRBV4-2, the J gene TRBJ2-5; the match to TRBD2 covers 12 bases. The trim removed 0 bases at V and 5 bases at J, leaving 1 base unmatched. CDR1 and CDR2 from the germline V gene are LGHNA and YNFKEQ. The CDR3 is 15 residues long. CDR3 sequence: CASSQDLAGGETQYF. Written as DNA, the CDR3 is TGTGCCAGCAGCCAAGATCTAGCGGGGGGGGAGACCCAGTACTTC.

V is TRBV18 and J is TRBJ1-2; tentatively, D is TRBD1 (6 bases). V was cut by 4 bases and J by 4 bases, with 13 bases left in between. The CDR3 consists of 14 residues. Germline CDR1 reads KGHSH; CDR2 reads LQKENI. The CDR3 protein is CASSRGAQSYGYTF. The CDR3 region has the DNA TGTGCCAGCTCACGGGGGGCGCAGAGCTATGGCTACACCTTC.

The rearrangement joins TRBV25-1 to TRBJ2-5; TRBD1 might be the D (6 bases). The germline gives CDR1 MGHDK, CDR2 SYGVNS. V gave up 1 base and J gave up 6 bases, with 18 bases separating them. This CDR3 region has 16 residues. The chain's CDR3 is CASSEWGQGLKKTQYF. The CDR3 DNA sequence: TGTGCCAGCAGTGAATGGGGGCAGGGGCTAAAAAAGACCCAGTACTTC.

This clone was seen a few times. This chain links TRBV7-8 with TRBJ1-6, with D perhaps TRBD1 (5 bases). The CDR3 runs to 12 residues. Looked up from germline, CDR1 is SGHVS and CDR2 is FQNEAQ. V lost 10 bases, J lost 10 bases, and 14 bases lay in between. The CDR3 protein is CATGTGPSPLHF. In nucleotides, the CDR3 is TGTGCCACTGGGACGGGACCCTCACCCCTCCACTTT.

The CDR3 here is CASSLPGAAGELFF. The DNA for the CDR3 is TGTGCCAGTAGTTTACCAGGGGCTGCCGGGGAGCTGTTTTTT. This chain uses TRBV19 with TRBJ2-2; D is possibly TRBD1 (6 bases). The CDR3 is 14 residues long. The V and J ends lost 5 bases and 6 bases respectively, with 13 bases between them. Germline V gene lookup returns CDR1 LNHDA and CDR2 SQIVND (reference sequence). The full variable domain, rest sourced from reference TRBV19 and TRBJ2-2, is DGGITQSPKYLFRKEGQNVTLSCEQNLNHDAMYWYRQDPGQGLRLIYYSQIVNDFQKGDIAEGYSVSREKKESFPLTVTSAQKNPTAFYLCASSLPGAAGELFFGEGSRLTVL.

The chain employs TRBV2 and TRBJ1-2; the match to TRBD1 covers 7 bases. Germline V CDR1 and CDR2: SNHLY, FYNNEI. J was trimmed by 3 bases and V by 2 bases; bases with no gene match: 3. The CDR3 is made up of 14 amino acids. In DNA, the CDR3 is TGTGCCAGCAGTGAAACAGGGGTGGACTATGGCTACACCTTC. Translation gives CASSETGVDYGYTF. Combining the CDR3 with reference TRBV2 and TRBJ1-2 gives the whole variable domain EPEVTQTPSHQVTQMGQEVILRCVPISNHLYFYWYRQILGQKVEFLVSFYNNEISEKSEIFDDQFSVERPDGSNFTLKIRSTKLEDSAMYFCASSETGVDYGYTFGSGTRLTVV.

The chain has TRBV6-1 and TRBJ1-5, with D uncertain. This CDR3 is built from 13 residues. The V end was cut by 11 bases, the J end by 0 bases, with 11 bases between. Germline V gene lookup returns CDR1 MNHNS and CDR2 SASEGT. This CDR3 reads CAAGLYSNQPQHF. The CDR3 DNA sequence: TGTGCCGCCGGACTGTATAGCAATCAGCCCCAGCATTTT.

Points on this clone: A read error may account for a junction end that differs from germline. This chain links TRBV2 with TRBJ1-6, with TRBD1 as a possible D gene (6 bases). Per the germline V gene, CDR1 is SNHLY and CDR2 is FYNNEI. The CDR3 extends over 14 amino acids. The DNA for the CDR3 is TGTGCCAGCAGAGAAGCCAGGGGCACTTCACCCCTCCACTTT. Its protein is CASREARGTSPLHF. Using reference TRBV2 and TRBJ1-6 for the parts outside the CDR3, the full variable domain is EPEVTQTPSHQVTQMGQEVILRCVPISNHLYFYWYRQILGQKVEFLVSFYNNEISEKSEIFDDQFSVERPDGSNFTLKIRSTKLEDSAMYFCASREARGTSPLHFGNGTRLTVT.